This TCR beta chain was profiled in a study of monozygotic twins with inflammatory bowel disease. Note on this clonotype: Its antigen is undetermined.

The CDR3 sequence is 13 residues long. CDR1 is MNHNY, CDR2 SVGAGI, per germline (reference sequence). One entry per CDR3 protein, without DNA, is what TCRdb gives after re-calling the 5' RACE reads. The sample data list some 440,000 distinct CDR3 sequences. Study-wide points: Support was lacking for any single strong IBD-associated signal or clonotype.

This sequence was found in a human donor with ulcerative colitis or Crohn's disease, or a healthy co-twin of an affected twin (not recorded which). The chain has TRBV6-6 and TRBJ2-7. The sequenced material came from blood. The CDR3: CASSHSESYEQYF.